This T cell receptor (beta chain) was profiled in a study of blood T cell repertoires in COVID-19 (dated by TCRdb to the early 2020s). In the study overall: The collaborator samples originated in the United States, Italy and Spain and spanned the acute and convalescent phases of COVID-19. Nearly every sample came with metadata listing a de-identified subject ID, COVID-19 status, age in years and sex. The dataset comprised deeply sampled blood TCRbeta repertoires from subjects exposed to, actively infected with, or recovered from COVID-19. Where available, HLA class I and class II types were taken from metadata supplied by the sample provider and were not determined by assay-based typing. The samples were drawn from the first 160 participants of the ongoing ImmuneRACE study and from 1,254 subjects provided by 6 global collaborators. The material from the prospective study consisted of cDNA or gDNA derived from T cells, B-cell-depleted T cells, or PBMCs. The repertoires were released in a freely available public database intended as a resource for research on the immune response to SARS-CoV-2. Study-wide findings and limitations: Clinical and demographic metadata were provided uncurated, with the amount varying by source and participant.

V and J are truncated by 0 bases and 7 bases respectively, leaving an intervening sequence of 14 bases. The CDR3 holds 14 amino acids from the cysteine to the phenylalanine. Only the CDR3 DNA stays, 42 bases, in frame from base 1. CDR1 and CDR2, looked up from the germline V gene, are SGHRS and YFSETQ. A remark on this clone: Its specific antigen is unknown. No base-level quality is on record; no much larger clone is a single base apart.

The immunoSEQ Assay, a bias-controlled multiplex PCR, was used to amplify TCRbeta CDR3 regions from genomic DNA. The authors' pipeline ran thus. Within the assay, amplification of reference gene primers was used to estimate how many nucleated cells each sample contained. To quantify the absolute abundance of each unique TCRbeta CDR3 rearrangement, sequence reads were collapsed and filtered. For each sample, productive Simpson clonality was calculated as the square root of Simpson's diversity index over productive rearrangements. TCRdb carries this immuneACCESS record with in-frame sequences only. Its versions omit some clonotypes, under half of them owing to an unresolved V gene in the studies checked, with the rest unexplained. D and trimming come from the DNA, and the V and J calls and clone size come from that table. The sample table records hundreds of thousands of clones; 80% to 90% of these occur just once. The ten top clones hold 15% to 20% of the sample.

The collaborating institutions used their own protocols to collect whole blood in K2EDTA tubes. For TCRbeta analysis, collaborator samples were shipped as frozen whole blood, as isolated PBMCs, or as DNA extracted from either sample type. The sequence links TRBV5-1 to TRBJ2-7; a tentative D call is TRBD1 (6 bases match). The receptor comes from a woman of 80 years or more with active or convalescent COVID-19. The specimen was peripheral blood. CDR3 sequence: CASSLDPGAGEQYF. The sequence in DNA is TGCGCCAGCAGCTTGGACCCAGGGGCAGGAGAGCAGTACTTC. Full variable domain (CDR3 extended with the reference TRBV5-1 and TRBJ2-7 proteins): KAGVTQTPRYLIKTRGQQVTLSCSPISGHRSVSWYQQTPGQGLQFLFEYFSETQRNKGNFPGRFSGRQFSNSRSEMNVSTLELGDSALYLCASSLDPGAGEQYFGPGTRLTVT.